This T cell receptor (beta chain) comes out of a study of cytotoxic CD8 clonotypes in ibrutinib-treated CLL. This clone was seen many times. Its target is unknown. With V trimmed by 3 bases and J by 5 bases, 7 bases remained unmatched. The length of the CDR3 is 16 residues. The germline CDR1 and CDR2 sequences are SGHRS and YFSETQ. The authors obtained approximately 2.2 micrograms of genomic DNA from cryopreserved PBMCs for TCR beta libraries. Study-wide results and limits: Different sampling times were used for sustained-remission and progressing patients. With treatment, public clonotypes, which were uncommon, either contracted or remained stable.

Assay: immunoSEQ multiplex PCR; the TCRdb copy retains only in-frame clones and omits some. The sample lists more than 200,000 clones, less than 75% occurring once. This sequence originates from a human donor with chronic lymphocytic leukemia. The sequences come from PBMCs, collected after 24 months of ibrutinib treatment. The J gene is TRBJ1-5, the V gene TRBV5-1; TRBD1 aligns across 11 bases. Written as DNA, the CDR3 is TGCGCCAGCAGCTGGAGGGGACAGGGGGTTGATCAGCCCCAGCATTTT. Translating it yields CASSWRGQGVDQPQHF.